The rows below give T cell receptor beta chains drawn from one sample of a study of post-analysis software for immune sequencing data. TCRdb used MiXCR to reprocess the PCR reads, holding one entry per CDR3 protein. The table shows 150,000 to 200,000 distinct CDR3 sequences, with about 29% occurring only once. Specimen: blood. The receptors shown here come from a girl between 10 and 17 years old with multiple sclerosis. Each CDR3 is given with its conserved first and last residue. A D gene is named only where the DNA matches it firmly. Part of the rows lack a size; the others show once, few, many or a class for expanded clones.

CDR3nt	CDR3aa	v_gene	j_gene	d_gene	abundance
TGTGCCAGCACCCGGGGGGGGACGGTAAAGCCCTCTCACGAGCAGTACTTC	CASTRGGTVKPSHEQYF	TRBV28	TRBJ2-7	TRBD2	NA
TGTGCCAGCAGTCAGGGTGAGGACGAGCAGTACTTC	CASSQGEDEQYF	TRBV27	TRBJ2-7	NA	few
TGTGCCAGCAGTCCACGTGCGACCCCCTGGGGCAATGAGCAGTTCTTC	CASSPRATPWGNEQFF	TRBV12-3/TRBV12-4	TRBJ2-1	NA	many
TGTGCCAGCAGTCGTAGTTCCGTAGCGGGAAATGAGCAGTTCTTC	CASSRSSVAGNEQFF	TRBV6-5	TRBJ2-1	TRBD2	many
TGTGCCAGCAGTACTAACCGGGACAGGGTAGCCTACGAGCAGTACTTC	CASSTNRDRVAYEQYF	TRBV6-1	TRBJ2-7	TRBD1	few
TGTGCCAGCAGCGATCGCCCCCAGCAGCCCCAGCATTTT	CASSDRPQQPQHF	TRBV27	TRBJ1-5	NA	NA
TGTGCCATCAACAGAGGCCTGAGTAGCACAGATACGCAGTATTTT	CAINRGLSSTDTQYF	TRBV10-3	TRBJ2-3	NA	few
TGTGCCAGCAGCCAAGGAAGCGGAATGAACACTGAAGCTTTCTTT	CASSQGSGMNTEAFF	TRBV4-2	TRBJ1-1	NA	few
TGTGTCAGCACCTGGACCTCGGGGGCAGGGTACAATGAGCAGTTCTTC	CVSTWTSGAGYNEQFF	TRBV11-2	TRBJ2-1	NA	NA
TGCGCCAGCAGCACCGGACAGAATACCGGGGAGCTGTTTTTT	CASSTGQNTGELFF	TRBV5-1	TRBJ2-2	NA	few
TGTGCCAGCAGTTACTCGGTGGCGCGGGAGGACTACAATGAGCAGTTCTTC	CASSYSVAREDYNEQFF	TRBV6-6	TRBJ2-1	TRBD2	NA
TGTGCCAGCCAGGGACTAGCGGACATTTTCCAGGAGACCCAGTACTTC	CASQGLADIFQETQYF	TRBV6-2/TRBV6-3	TRBJ2-5	TRBD2	many
TGTGCCACCCAGACAGAATTGAACACTGAAGCTTTCTTT	CATQTELNTEAFF	TRBV2	TRBJ1-1	NA	few
TGCGCCAGCAGCCATGCTAGCGGGAGCGTCGCGCGGCAGTACTTC	CASSHASGSVARQYF	TRBV5-1	TRBJ2-7	TRBD2	NA
TGTGCCAGCAGCTTCGGACGGGGTTCGACAGATACGCAGTATTTT	CASSFGRGSTDTQYF	TRBV7-2	TRBJ2-3	NA	NA
TGTGCCAGCAGTTTATCGGGGCTGAGCTCTAGCACAGATATGCAGTATTTT	CASSLSGLSSSTDMQYF	TRBV12-3/TRBV12-4	TRBJ2-3	NA	NA
TGTGCCAGCAGTCGACAGGGGGACACTGAAGCTTTCTTT	CASSRQGDTEAFF	TRBV12-3/TRBV12-4	TRBJ1-1	TRBD1	NA
TGTGCCAGCAGCTTCGAACGGGTGAATTCACCCCTCCACTTT	CASSFERVNSPLHF	TRBV7-9	TRBJ1-6	NA	many
TGCGCCAGCAGCTTGTGGCGGCGTCCAAAAGGGGCAGGAAGGCTAAACAATGAGCAGTTCTTC	CASSLWRRPKGAGRLNNEQFF	TRBV5-1	TRBJ2-1	NA	many
TGTGCCAGCAGGCCCTTGGGGACTAGCACACATACGCAGTATTTT	CASRPLGTSTHTQYF	TRBV6-5	TRBJ2-3	TRBD2	NA
TGTGCCAGCAGAGGGACAGCAGATACAACTAATGAAAAACTGTTTTTT	CASRGTADTTNEKLFF	TRBV2	TRBJ1-4	TRBD1	few
TGTGCCAGCAGCTTGGGGGGACTGAACACTGAAGCTTTCTTT	CASSLGGLNTEAFF	TRBV7-6	TRBJ1-1	NA	many
TGCGCCAGCAGCTTAGAATGGGCAGAAGAGACCCAGTACTTC	CASSLEWAEETQYF	TRBV5-1	TRBJ2-5	NA	NA
TGTGCCAGCAGTCGCTTAGCGGGAGGGCCCGGGGAGCTGTTTTTT	CASSRLAGGPGELFF	TRBV7-2	TRBJ2-2	TRBD2	NA
TGTGCCAGCACAACGGCCCCTCGACAGCGGTACTTC	CASTTAPRQRYF	TRBV6-2/TRBV6-3	TRBJ2-7	NA	many
TGTGCCACCAGCAGATCCCGCTTGGAGGTCACCGGGGAGCTGTTTTTT	CATSRSRLEVTGELFF	TRBV15	TRBJ2-2	NA	NA
TGTGCCAGCAGTTCCCTGGGGACAGATACGCAGTATTTT	CASSSLGTDTQYF	TRBV12-3/TRBV12-4	TRBJ2-3	NA	NA
TGTGCCAGCAGCTTGGGACAGACGTACCAAGAGACCCAGTACTTC	CASSLGQTYQETQYF	TRBV7-2	TRBJ2-5	TRBD1	NA
TGTGCCAGCAGCCAAGAAAGCGGCGAGACCCAGTACTTC	CASSQESGETQYF	TRBV14	TRBJ2-5	NA	NA
TGCGCCAGCAGCTTCAACCTAGCTGTCGAGCAGTACTTC	CASSFNLAVEQYF	TRBV5-1	TRBJ2-7	NA	many
TGTGCTAGCAGCCCTGGGTCAGGGGGCGGCACAGATACGCAGTATTTT	CASSPGSGGGTDTQYF	TRBV7-7	TRBJ2-3	TRBD1	many
TGCGCCAGCAGCACGGGACAGTTGGATGAAAAACTGTTTTTT	CASSTGQLDEKLFF	TRBV5-1	TRBJ1-4	TRBD1	NA
TGCGCCAGCAGCCAAGGACAGGGTTCAGGGAGTGGAAAACTGTTTTTT	CASSQGQGSGSGKLFF	TRBV4-1	TRBJ1-4	TRBD1	once
TGTGCCAGCAGCTTCGACAGCGGCGGCTACACCTTC	CASSFDSGGYTF	TRBV7-8	TRBJ1-2	NA	NA
TGTGCCAGCAGTGAGCTAGCGGGAGGACCCGGGGAGCTGTTTTTT	CASSELAGGPGELFF	TRBV6-1	TRBJ2-2	TRBD2	NA
TGCGCCAGCAGCACCACCGGACTAGCGGGAGATCAGGAGACCCAGTACTTC	CASSTTGLAGDQETQYF	TRBV5-1	TRBJ2-5	TRBD2	NA
TGTGCCGGGGGACGGGGGCGTGAAGATACGCAGTATTTT	CAGGRGREDTQYF	TRBV12-3/TRBV12-4	TRBJ2-3	NA	NA
TGCAGTGCTAGAGATCGGAGGGTGAACGAAAAACTGTTTTTT	CSARDRRVNEKLFF	TRBV20-1	TRBJ1-4	NA	NA
TGCAGCGTTGGATTGACTAGCGGGAGTGAGGAGCAGTACTTC	CSVGLTSGSEEQYF	TRBV29-1	TRBJ2-7	TRBD2	many
TGTGCCAGCAGCCAAGATTTTGACTTCCCCCTATACGAGCAGTACTTC	CASSQDFDFPLYEQYF	TRBV14	TRBJ2-7	NA	NA